These 10 T cell receptor beta chains came from one sample sequenced in a study of CD8 T cells in Susac syndrome. Random-hexamer reverse transcription was applied to 0.5 to 1 ug RNA. TCRdb used MiXCR to reprocess the immunoSEQ multiplex PCR reads, holding one entry per CDR3 protein. The profile covers 150,000 or so distinct CDR3 sequences, with 95% appearing a single time and about 0.14% taken by the ten largest. The sequencing input was CD4+ T cells from PBMCs. These receptors originate from a human donor with Susac syndrome.

The chain is built from TRBV2 and TRBJ2-7; D gene unclear. Germline values: CDR1 SNHLY, CDR2 FYNNEI. Trimming removed 6 bases from V and 3 bases from J, with 9 bases in between. This CDR3 spans 12 amino acids. CDR3: CASRSQGYEQYF. The CDR3 region has the DNA TGTGCCAGCAGGTCCCAAGGCTACGAGCAGTACTTC. The full variable domain, rest sourced from reference TRBV2 and TRBJ2-7, is EPEVTQTPSHQVTQMGQEVILRCVPISNHLYFYWYRQILGQKVEFLVSFYNNEISEKSEIFDDQFSVERPDGSNFTLKIRSTKLEDSAMYFCASRSQGYEQYFGPGTRLTVT.

The chain employs TRBV9 and TRBJ1-1; TRBD1 is a possible D gene (6 bases). Germline V gives CDR1 SGDLS, CDR2 YYNGEE. This CDR3 has 18 residues. The V gene lost 1 base and the J gene lost 0 bases, with 19 bases spanning the gap. The DNA for the CDR3 is TGTGCCAGCAGCGTACGAACAGACAGGCCCACCTTGAACACTGAAGCTTTCTTT. Protein: CASSVRTDRPTLNTEAFF.

The gene calls are TRBV12-3 or TRBV12-4 and TRBJ1-2; D might be TRBD1 (5 bases). CDR3 size: 12 residues. V lost 6 bases and J 5 bases, leaving 10 bases between the germline ends. The CDR3 DNA is TGTGCCAGCAGGGCTGAGGGGTATGGCTACACCTTC. This translates into CASRAEGYGYTF.

This sequence joins TRBV5-6 and TRBJ2-4, with D perhaps matching TRBD1 or TRBD2 (5 bases each). Germline V gene data show CDR1 as SGHDT and CDR2 as YYEEEE. The CDR3 covers 15 residues. V gave up 4 bases and J gave up 3 bases, with 14 bases separating them. The CDR3 region has the DNA TGTGCCAGCAGCCCCAGGGACCGAGACAAAAACATTCAGTACTTC. This codes for CASSPRDRDKNIQYF.

The chain uses TRBV15 and TRBJ2-1; D is tentatively TRBD1 or TRBD2 (6 bases each). Looked up from germline, CDR1 is LNHNV and CDR2 is YYDKDF (reference sequence). The CDR3 extends over 17 amino acids. Trimming cost V 5 bases and J 1 base, with 18 bases left between them. The CDR3 protein is CATSPSLAGTSYNEQFF. For the CDR3, the DNA is TGTGCCACCAGCCCTAGTCTTGCGGGGACATCCTACAATGAGCAGTTCTTC.

The rearrangement uses TRBV7-9 and TRBJ2-1, with TRBD1 matching over 7 bases. The CDR3 extends over 11 amino acids. Germline lookup yields CDR1 SEHNR and CDR2 FQNEAQ (reference sequence). CDR3 in DNA: TGTGCAGGGGGCAGAACCAATGAGCAGTTCTTC. Its protein product is CAGGRTNEQFF.

The J gene is TRBJ1-5, the V gene TRBV20-1; D uncertain. Germline CDR1 reads DFQATT; CDR2 reads SNEGSKA (reference sequence). There are 17 residues in the CDR3. The germline V and J ends were trimmed by 0 bases and 1 base, with 16 bases remaining between them. CDR3 residues: CSARDGWAGMSNQPQHF. The CDR3 DNA follows: TGCAGTGCTAGAGATGGATGGGCGGGGATGAGCAATCAGCCCCAGCATTTT.

This clonotype was picked up one time. The CDR3 DNA reads as TGTGCCACCAGCAGAGATCCCAGGGTCCTCTACGAGCAGTACTTC. Amino acid sequence: CATSRDPRVLYEQYF. This sequence joins TRBV15 and TRBJ2-7; D might be TRBD1 (5 bases). The V end was cut by 0 bases, the J end by 3 bases, with 12 bases between. CDR3 length equals 15 residues. Germline assignment: CDR1 LNHNV and CDR2 YYDKDF (reference sequence).

The CDR3 DNA reads TGTGCCACCAGCAGATCCGGGACGACCACTGAAGCTTTCTTT. Protein product: CATSRSGTTTEAFF. The chain is built from TRBV15 and TRBJ1-1; D may be TRBD1 (5 bases). V was clipped by 2 bases and J by 4 bases, with 11 bases between them. Germline CDR1 is LNHNV and CDR2 is YYDKDF (reference sequence). The CDR3 is 14 residues long.

The V and J genes are TRBV20-1 and TRBJ2-3; weak D call: TRBD1 (6 bases). CDR1 is DFQATT, CDR2 SNEGSKA, per germline (reference sequence). This CDR3 is built from 15 residues. Trimming removed 0 bases from V and 3 bases from J, with 13 bases in between. The CDR3 DNA reads TGCAGTGCTAGAGATCTGAGGGGGAAGACAGATACGCAGTATTTT. Translation: CSARDLRGKTDTQYF.